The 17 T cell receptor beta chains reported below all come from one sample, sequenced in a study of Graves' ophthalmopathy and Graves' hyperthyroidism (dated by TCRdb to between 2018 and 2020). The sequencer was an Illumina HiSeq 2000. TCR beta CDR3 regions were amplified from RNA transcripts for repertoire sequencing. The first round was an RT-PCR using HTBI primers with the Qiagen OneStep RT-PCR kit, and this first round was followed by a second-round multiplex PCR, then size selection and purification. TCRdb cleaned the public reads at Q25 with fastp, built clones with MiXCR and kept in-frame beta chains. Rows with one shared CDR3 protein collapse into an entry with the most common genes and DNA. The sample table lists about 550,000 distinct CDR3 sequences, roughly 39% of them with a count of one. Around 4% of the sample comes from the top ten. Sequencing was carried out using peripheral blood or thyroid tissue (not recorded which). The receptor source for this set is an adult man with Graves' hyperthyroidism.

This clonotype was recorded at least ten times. This CDR3 reads CSARADRAYEQYF. The CDR3 DNA reads TGCAGTGCTAGGGCGGACAGGGCCTACGAGCAGTACTTC. The chain couples TRBV20-1 to TRBJ2-7, with 8 bases aligning to TRBD1. The CDR3 contains 13 residues. The germline gives CDR1 DFQATT, CDR2 SNEGSKA (reference sequence). V lost 3 bases to trimming and J lost 2 bases; unmatched junction nucleotides: 3.

The CDR3 bases are TGTGCCAGCAGCTCCCCTAGTGTGACGGAAGGAACTGAAGCTTTCTTT. Translation gives CASSSPSVTEGTEAFF. J is TRBJ1-1 and V is TRBV7-9; D is unclear. The germline V gene encodes CDR1 SEHNR and CDR2 FQNEAQ (reference sequence). The germline V and J ends were trimmed by 4 bases and 5 bases, with 20 bases remaining between them. This CDR3 has 16 amino acids.

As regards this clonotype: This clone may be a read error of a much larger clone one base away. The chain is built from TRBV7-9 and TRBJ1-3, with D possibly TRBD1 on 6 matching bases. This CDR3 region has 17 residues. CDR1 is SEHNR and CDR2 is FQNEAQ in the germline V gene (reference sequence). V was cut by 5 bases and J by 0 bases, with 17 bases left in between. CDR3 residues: CASSPFRGPYSGNTIYF. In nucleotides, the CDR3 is TGTGCCAGCAGCCCCTTTCGGGGGCCTTACTCTGGAAACACCATATATTTT.

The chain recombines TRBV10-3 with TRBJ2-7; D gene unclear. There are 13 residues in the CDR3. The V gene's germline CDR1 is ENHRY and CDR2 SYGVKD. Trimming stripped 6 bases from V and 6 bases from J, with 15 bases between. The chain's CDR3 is CAISLSVSSEQYF. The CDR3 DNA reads TGTGCCATCAGCTTGTCGGTCTCTTCCGAGCAGTACTTC.

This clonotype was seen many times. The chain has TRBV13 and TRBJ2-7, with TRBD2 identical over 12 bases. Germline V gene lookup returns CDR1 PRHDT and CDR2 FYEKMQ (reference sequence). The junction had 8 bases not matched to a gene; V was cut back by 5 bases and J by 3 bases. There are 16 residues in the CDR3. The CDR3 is CASSQRTSGADYEQYF. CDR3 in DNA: TGTGCCAGCAGCCAACGGACTAGCGGGGCAGACTACGAGCAGTACTTC.

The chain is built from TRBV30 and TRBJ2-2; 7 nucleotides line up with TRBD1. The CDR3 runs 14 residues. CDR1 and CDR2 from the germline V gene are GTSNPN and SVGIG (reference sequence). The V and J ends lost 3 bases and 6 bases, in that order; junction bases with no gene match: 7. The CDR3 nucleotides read TGTGCCTGGAGAGGGGGCTCAGGCGCCGGGGAGCTGTTTTTT. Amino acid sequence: CAWRGGSGAGELFF.

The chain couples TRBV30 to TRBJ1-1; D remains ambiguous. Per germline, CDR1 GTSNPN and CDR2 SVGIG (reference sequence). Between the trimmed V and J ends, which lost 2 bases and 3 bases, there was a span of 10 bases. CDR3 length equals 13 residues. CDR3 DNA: TGTGCCTGGAGTACCGGACGACACACTGAAGCTTTCTTT. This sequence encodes CAWSTGRHTEAFF.

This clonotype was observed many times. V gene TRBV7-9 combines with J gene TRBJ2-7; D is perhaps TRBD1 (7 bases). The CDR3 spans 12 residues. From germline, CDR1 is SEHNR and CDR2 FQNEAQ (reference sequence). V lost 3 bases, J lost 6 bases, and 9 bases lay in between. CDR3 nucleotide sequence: TGTGCCAGCAGCTTGCAGGGGGGCGAGCAGTACTTC. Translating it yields CASSLQGGEQYF.

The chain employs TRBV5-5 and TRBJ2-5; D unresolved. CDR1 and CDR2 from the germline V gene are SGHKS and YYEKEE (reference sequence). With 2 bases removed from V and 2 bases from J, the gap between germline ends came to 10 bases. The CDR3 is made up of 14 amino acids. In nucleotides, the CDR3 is TGTGCCAGCAGCTTAAGCACCGAGCAAGAGACCCAGTACTTC. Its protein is CASSLSTEQETQYF.

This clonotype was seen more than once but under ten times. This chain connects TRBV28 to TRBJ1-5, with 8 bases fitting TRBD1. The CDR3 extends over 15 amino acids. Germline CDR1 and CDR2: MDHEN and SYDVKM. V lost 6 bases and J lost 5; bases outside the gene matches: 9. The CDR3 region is CASRTQGGVDQPQHF. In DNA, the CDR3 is TGTGCCAGCAGGACACAGGGGGGAGTCGATCAGCCCCAGCATTTT. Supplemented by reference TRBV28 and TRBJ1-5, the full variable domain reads DVKVTQSSRYLVKRTGEKVFLECVQDMDHENMFWYRQDPGLGLRLIYFSYDVKMKEKGDIPEGYSVSREKKERFSLILESASTNQTSMYLCASRTQGGVDQPQHFGDGTRLSIL.

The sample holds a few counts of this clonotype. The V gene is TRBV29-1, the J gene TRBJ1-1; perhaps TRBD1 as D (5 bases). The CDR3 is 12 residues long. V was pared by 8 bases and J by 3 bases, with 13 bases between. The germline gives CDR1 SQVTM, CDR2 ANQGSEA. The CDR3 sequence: CSQDGDDTEAFF. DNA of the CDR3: TGCAGCCAAGACGGGGACGACACTGAAGCTTTCTTT.

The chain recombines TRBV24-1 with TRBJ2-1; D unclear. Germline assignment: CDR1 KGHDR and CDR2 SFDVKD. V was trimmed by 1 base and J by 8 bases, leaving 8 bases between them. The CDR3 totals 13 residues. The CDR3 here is CATSDFSHHEQFF. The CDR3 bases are TGTGCCACCAGTGATTTCTCCCACCATGAGCAGTTCTTC.

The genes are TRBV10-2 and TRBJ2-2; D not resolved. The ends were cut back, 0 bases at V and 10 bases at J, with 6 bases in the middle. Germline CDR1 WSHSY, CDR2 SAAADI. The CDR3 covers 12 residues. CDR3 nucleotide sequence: TGCGCCAGCAGTGAGTCGGAAGAGGAGCTGTTTTTT. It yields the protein CASSESEEELFF.

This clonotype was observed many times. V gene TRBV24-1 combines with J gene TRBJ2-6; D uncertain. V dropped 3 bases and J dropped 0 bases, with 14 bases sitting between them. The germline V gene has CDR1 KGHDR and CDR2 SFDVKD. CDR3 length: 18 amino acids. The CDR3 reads CATSDPPGGRSGANVLTF. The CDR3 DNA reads TGTGCCACCAGTGATCCCCCGGGTGGGCGCTCTGGGGCCAACGTCCTGACTTTC.

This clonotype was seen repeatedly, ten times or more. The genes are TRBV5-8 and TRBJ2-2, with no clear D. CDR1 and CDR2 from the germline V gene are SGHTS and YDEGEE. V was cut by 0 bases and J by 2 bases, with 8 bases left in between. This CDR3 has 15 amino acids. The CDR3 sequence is CASSLAGYNTGELFF. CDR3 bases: TGTGCCAGCAGCTTGGCGGGCTACAACACCGGGGAGCTGTTTTTT.

This CDR3 is CSATSGTEAFF. For the CDR3, the DNA is TGCAGTGCCACTAGCGGGACTGAAGCTTTCTTT. This chain joins TRBV20-1 and TRBJ1-1; D gene ambiguous. Looked up from germline, CDR1 is DFQATT and CDR2 is SNEGSKA (reference sequence). V was pared by 6 bases and J by 5 bases, with 10 bases between. The CDR3 is made up of 11 amino acids.

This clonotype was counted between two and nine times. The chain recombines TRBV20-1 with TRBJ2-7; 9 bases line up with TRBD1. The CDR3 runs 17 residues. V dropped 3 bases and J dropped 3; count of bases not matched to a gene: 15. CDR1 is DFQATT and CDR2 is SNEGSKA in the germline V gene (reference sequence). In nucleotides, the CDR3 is TGCAGTGCTAGTCCCGGACAGGGGCCACCCTTAGACTACGAGCAGTACTTC. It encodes CSASPGQGPPLDYEQYF.